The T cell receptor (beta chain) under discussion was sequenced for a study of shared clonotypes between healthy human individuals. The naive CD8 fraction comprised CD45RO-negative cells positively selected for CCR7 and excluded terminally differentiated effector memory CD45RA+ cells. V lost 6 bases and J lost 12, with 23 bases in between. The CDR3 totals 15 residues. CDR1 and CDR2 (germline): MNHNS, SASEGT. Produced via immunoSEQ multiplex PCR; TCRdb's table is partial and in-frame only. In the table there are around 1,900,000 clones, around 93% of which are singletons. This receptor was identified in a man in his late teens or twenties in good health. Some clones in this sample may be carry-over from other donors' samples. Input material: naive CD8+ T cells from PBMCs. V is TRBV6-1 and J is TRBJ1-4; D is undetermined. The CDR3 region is CASRDHRGPSMELFF. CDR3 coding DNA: TGTGCCAGCAGGGACCACAGAGGACCTTCGATGGAACTGTTTTTT.